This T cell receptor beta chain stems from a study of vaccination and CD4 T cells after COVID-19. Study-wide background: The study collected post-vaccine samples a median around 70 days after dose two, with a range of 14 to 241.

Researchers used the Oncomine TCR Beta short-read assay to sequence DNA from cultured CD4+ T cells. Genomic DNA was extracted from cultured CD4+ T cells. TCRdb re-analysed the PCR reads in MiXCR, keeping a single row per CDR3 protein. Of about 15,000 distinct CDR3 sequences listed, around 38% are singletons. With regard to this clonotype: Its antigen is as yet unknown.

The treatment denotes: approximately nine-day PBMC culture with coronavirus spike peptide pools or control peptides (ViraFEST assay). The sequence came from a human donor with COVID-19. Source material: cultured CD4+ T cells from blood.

CDR3 nucleotides: TGCGCCAGCAGCTTAGGGACTAGCGGGGGGGCTGGAACAGATACGCAGTATTTT. Its translation: CASSLGTSGGAGTDTQYF. The rearrangement links TRBV5-1 to TRBJ2-3; 16 bases map to TRBD2. Trimming removed 2 bases from V and 3 bases from J; junction bases left unmatched: 6. This CDR3 spans 18 amino acids. Germline CDR1 reads SGHRS; CDR2 reads YFSETQ.